This T cell receptor beta chain was documented in a study of preoperative IRX-2 immunotherapy in early breast cancer. The V and J ends lost 11 bases and 2 bases respectively, with 18 bases between them. The CDR3 covers 14 residues. The germline CDR1 and CDR2 sequences are MNHGY and SAAAGT. Treatment given: preoperative locoregional IRX-2 cytokine immunotherapy. Preoperative locoregional IRX-2 cytokine immunotherapy was tested in the phase Ib source study. Sequencing was performed with immunoSEQ multiplex PCR; in TCRdb, only in-frame clones are kept and a portion is missing. This table has 4,000 or so clones, about two thirds appearing once.

The input for sequencing was tumor tissue, taken after IRX-2 immunotherapy. This sequence was found in a human donor with breast cancer. The gene calls are TRBV6-8 and TRBJ2-5, with a possible D match to TRBD1 (6 bases). CDR3 sequence (DNA): TGTGCCGCGTTCCCACAGGGTTCACAAGAGACCCAGTACTTC. It is translated as CAAFPQGSQETQYF.